Sequencing of this T cell receptor (beta chain) was carried out in a study of CD8 T cells in Susac syndrome. This clonotype was recorded a few times. Trimming removed 0 bases at V and 2 bases at J, with 15 bases between. The CDR3 runs to 16 residues. Germline V gives CDR1 SGHRS, CDR2 YFSETQ. After extraction with the RNeasy kit, about 0.45 to 1 ug of the RNA was reverse transcribed using random hexamers. Multiplex immunoSEQ PCR targeted 54 Vbeta and 13 Jbeta TCR beta segments. One entry per CDR3 protein results from TCRdb running MiXCR on the immunoSEQ multiplex PCR reads. Of 100,000 to 150,000 distinct CDR3 sequences in the sample, 80% to 85% were seen once. The authors sequenced TCR beta from blood CD8+ and CD4+ T cells.

The J gene is TRBJ2-7, the V gene TRBV5-1; D ambiguous. Sequencing was done on a sample of CD8+ T cells from PBMCs. The sequence was collected from a human donor with multiple sclerosis. CDR3 sequence: CASSLVAGSPTYEQYF. The CDR3 coding sequence is TGCGCCAGCAGCTTGGTGGCCGGGTCCCCAACCTACGAGCAGTACTTC.